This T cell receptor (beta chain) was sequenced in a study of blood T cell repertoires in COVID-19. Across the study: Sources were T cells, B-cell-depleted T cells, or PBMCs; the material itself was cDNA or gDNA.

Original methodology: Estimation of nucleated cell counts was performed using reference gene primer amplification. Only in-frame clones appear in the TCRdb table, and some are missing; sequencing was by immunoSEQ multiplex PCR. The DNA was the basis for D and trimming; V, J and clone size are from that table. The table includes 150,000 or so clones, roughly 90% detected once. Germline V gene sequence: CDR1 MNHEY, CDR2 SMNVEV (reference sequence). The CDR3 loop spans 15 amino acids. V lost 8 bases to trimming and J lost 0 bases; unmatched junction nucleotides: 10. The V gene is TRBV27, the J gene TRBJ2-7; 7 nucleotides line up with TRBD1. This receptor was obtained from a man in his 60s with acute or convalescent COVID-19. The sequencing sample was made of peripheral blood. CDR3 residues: CASSPGGQSSYEQYF. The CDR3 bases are TGTGCCAGCTCTCCAGGGGGTCAAAGCTCCTACGAGCAGTACTTC.